The sequence of this T cell receptor (beta chain) was determined in a study of blood T cell repertoires in COVID-19. The sample holds one count of this clone. The ends lost 7 bases at V and 0 bases at J; junction bases unmatched: 5. The V gene's germline CDR1 is LGHNT and CDR2 FRNRAP. The CDR3 covers 16 residues. Assay: immunoSEQ multiplex PCR; the TCRdb copy retains only in-frame clones and omits some. Of 130,000 to 150,000 clones in the sample, around nine tenths were seen once. The sequenced sample was peripheral blood. This TCR derives from a woman aged 50 to 65 with active or convalescent COVID-19. The chain combines TRBV12-5 with TRBJ2-1; TRBD2 agrees at 11 bases. This CDR3 is CASATSGGGSYNEQFF. The CDR3, as DNA: TGTGCTAGTGCCACTAGCGGGGGAGGCTCCTACAATGAGCAGTTCTTC.